The T cell receptor (beta chain) described here comes from a study of shared clonotypes between healthy human individuals. The V gene's germline CDR1 is MNHEY and CDR2 SVGAGI. V shed 5 bases and J shed 7 bases, with 12 bases lying between them. The CDR3 is 13 residues long. Unsorted PBMC replicate PCRs drew on around 310 ng DNA, representing about 30,000 T cell genomes. The team ran DNA from unsorted PBMCs on ten immunoSEQ deep assay plates for sequencing. The repertoire was sequenced with immunoSEQ multiplex PCR; TCRdb's copy has only in-frame clones and lacks some. Altogether 470,000 or so clones are present, around 80% being singletons, with the ten largest covering more than 10%.

This TCR derives from a woman in her forties in good health. Some clones in this sample may be carry-over from other donors' samples. Sample: PBMCs. The rearrangement links TRBV6-5 to TRBJ2-1; D is perhaps TRBD2 (5 bases). For the CDR3, the DNA is TGTGCCAGCAGTCCTACACGGGGTAATGAGCAGTTCTTC. Translating gives CASSPTRGNEQFF.